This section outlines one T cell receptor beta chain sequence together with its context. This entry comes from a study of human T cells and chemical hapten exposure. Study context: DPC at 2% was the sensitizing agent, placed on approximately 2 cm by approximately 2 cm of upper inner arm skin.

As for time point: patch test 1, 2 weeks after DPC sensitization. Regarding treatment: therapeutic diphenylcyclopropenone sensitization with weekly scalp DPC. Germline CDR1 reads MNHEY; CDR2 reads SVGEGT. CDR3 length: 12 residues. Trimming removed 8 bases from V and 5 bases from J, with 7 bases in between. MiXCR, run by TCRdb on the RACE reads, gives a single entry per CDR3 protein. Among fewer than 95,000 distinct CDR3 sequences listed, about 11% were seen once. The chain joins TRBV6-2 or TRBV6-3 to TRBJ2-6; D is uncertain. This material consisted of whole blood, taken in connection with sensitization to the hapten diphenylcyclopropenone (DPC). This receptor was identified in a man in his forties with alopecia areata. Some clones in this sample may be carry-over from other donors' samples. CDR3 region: CASSPWANVLTF. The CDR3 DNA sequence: TGTGCCAGCTCCCCTTGGGCCAACGTCCTGACTTTC.